This T cell receptor (beta chain) was profiled in a study of blood T cell repertoires in COVID-19. Note on this clone: The identical CDR3 is also encoded by other nucleotide sequences in the sample.

Sequencing was performed with immunoSEQ multiplex PCR; in TCRdb, only in-frame clones are kept and a portion is missing. The sample lists 280,000 or so clones; roughly 89% were seen once. The CDR3 is made up of 12 amino acids. With 9 bases clipped from V and 4 bases from J, the junction kept 3 bases outside the gene matches. Germline CDR1 LNHDA, CDR2 SQIVND (reference sequence). The TCR comes from a woman younger than 30 with acute COVID-19. This chain joins TRBV19 and TRBJ2-1; TRBD1 aligns across 7 bases. Sample: PBMCs or T cells enriched from blood (not recorded which). The CDR3, as DNA: TGTGCCAGCAGGACAGGTTACAATGAGCAGTTCTTC. Its translation is CASRTGYNEQFF.